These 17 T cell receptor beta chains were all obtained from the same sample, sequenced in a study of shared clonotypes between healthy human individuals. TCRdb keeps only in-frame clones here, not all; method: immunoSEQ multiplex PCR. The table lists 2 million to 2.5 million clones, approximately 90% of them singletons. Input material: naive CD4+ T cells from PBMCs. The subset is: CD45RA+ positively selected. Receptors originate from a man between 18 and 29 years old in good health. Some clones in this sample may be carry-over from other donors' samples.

The CDR3 loop is CAWSAPTQLAGTQETQYF. As DNA, the CDR3 is TGTGCCTGGAGTGCACCAACCCAACTAGCGGGGACACAAGAGACCCAGTACTTC. The chain carries TRBV30 and TRBJ2-5, with 10 bases that match TRBD2. Per germline, CDR1 GTSNPN and CDR2 SVGIG (reference sequence). With 1 base clipped from V and 2 bases from J, the junction kept 13 bases outside the gene matches. This CDR3 region has 18 residues.

The CDR3 loop is CASSSPGTGGWVGYF. CDR3 DNA sequence: TGTGCCAGCAGCTCTCCCGGGACAGGGGGATGGGTTGGGTACTTC. This rearrangement joins TRBV28 to TRBJ2-7; 11 bases are a match to TRBD1. J gave up 12 bases and V 6 bases, and 16 bases lay outside the gene matches. Germline lookup yields CDR1 MDHEN and CDR2 SYDVKM. This CDR3 contains 15 residues.

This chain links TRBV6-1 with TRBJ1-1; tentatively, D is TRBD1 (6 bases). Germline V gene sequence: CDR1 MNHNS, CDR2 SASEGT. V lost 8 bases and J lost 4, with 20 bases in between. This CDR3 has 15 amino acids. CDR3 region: CASARDTLWGTEAFF. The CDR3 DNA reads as TGTGCCAGCGCGCGGGACACTCTTTGGGGCACTGAAGCTTTCTTT.

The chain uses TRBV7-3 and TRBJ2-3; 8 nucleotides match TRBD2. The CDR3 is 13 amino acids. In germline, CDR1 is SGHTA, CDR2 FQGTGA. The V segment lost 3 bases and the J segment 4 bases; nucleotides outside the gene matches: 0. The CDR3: CASSLTSADTQYF. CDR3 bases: TGTGCCAGCAGCTTGACTAGCGCAGATACGCAGTATTTT.

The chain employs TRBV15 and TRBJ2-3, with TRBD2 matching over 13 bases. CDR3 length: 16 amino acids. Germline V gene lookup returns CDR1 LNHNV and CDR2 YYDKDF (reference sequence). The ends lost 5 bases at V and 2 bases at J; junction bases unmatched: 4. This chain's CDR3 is CATSPGLAGNTDTQYF. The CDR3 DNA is TGTGCCACCAGCCCGGGACTAGCGGGAAACACAGATACGCAGTATTTT. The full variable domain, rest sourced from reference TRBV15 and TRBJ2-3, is DAMVIQNPRYQVTQFGKPVTLSCSQTLNHNVMYWYQQKSSQAPKLLFHYYDKDFNNEADTPDNFQSRRPNTSFCFLDIRSPGLGDTAMYLCATSPGLAGNTDTQYFGPGTRLTVL.

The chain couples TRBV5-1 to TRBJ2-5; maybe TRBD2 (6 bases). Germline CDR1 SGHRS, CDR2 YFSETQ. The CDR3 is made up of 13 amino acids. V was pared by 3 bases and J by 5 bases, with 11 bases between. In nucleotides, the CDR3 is TGCGCCAGCAGCTGGGGGGAAACGGAGACCCAGTACTTC. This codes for CASSWGETETQYF.

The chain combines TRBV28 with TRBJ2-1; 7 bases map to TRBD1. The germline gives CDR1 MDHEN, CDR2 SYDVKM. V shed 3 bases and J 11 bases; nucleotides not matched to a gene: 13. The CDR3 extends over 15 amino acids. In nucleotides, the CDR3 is TGTGCCAGCAGTTTCTCTGGGTTAGGGGACAGAAAGCAGTTCTTC. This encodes CASSFSGLGDRKQFF.

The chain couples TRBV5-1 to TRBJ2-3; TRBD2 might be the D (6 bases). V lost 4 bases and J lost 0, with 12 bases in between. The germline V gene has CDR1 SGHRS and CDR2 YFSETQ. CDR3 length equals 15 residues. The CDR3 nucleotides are TGCGCCAGCAGCACCCCGGGACTCAGCACAGATACGCAGTATTTT. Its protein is CASSTPGLSTDTQYF.

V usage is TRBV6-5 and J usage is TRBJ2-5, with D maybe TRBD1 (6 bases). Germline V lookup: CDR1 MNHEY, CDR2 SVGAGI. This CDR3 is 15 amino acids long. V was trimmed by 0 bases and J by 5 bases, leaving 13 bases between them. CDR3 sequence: CASSYSMGAWETQYF. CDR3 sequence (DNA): TGTGCCAGCAGTTACTCGATGGGGGCTTGGGAGACCCAGTACTTC.

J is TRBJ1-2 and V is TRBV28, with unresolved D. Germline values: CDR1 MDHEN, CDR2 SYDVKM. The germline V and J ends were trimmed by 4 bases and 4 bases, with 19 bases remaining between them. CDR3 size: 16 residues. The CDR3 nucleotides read TGTGCCAGCAGTTCCCAATCGGACCCCCATGGCTATGGCTACACCTTC. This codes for CASSSQSDPHGYGYTF.

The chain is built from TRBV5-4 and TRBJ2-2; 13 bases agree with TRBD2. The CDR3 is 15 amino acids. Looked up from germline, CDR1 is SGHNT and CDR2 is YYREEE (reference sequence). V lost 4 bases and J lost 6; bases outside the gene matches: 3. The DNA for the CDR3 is TGTGCCAGCAGCCTGGGACTAGCGGGGCCCGGGGAGCTGTTTTTT. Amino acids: CASSLGLAGPGELFF.

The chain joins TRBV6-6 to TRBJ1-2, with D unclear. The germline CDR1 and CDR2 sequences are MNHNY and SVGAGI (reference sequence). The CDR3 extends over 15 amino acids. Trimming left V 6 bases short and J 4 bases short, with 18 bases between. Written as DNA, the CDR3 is TGTGCCAGCAGCCCAAGTCGCGAGGGCCTCTATGGCTACACCTTC. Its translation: CASSPSREGLYGYTF.

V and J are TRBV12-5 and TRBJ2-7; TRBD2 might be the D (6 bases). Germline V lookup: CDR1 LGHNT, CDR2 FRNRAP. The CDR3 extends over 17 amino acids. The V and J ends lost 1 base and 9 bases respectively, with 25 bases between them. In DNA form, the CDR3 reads TGTGCTAGTGGTTTGGGCCGATGTTTGCTGGCCAGGAGGGCGCAGTACTTC. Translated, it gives CASGLGRCLLARRAQYF.

CDR3 bases: TGCGCCAGCAGCTCACAGGGGGCGCCCAGCGAGCAGTACTTC. It is translated as CASSSQGAPSEQYF. The rearrangement uses TRBV5-1 and TRBJ2-7; 9 nucleotides agree with TRBD1. The CDR3 extends over 14 amino acids. The germline gives CDR1 SGHRS, CDR2 YFSETQ. Trimming cost V 3 bases and J 6 bases; bases outside gene matches: 7.

This CDR3 is CAWSLTGGYGYTF. As DNA, the CDR3 is TGTGCCTGGAGTTTGACAGGAGGCTATGGCTACACCTTC. V gene TRBV30 combines with J gene TRBJ1-2; the D gene is possibly TRBD1 (6 bases). Trimming left V 2 bases short and J 4 bases short, with 11 bases between. Germline CDR1 reads GTSNPN; CDR2 reads SVGIG (reference sequence). The CDR3 length is 13 residues.

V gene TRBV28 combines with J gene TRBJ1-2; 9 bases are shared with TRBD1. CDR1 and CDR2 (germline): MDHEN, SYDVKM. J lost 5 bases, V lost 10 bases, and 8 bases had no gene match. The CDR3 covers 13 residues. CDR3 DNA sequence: TGTGCCACCTCGGGGGGACAGGGTTATGGCTACACCTTC. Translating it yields CATSGGQGYGYTF.

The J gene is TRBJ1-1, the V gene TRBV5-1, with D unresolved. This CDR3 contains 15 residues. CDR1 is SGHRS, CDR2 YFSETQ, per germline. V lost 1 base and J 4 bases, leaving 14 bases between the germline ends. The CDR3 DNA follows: TGCGCCAGCAGCTTGTTCCAGAACCTTGGCACTGAAGCTTTCTTT. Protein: CASSLFQNLGTEAFF.